These 30 T cell receptor beta chains came from one sample sequenced in a study of T cell clonality in common variable immunodeficiency. The repertoire was sequenced with immunoSEQ multiplex PCR; TCRdb's copy has only in-frame clones and lacks some. The record shows tens of thousands of clones for this sample, with no singletons present. The material sequenced was peripheral blood mononuclear cells. Receptors originate from a person aged 18-69 years in good health.

This clone showed up many times. Coverage ceases 3 residues before the CDR3 finishes, and the germline J gene fills in the end. This rearrangement joins TRBV7-9 to TRBJ1-2; D possibly corresponds to TRBD1 (5 bases). The CDR3 sequence is 13 residues long. The germline V gene has CDR1 SEHNR and CDR2 FQNEAQ (reference sequence). CDR3: CASSLASGNGYTF. Partial CDR3 DNA: TGTGCCAGCAGCTTAGCGTCAGGGAACGGC. Filled out from reference TRBV7-9 and TRBJ1-2, the complete variable domain reads DTGVSQNPRHKITKRGQNVTFRCDPISEHNRLYWYRQTLGQGPEFLTYFQNEAQLEKSRLLSDRFSAERPKGSFSTLEIQRTEQGDSAMYLCASSLASGNGYTFGSGTRLTVV.

This clone has a count of ten or more. The read falls 3 residues short of the CDR3 end, and the missing part is taken from the germline J gene. The chain links TRBV7-6 to TRBJ2-1, with a weak D call TRBD1 (6 bases). The V and J ends lost 5 bases and 8 bases respectively, with 19 bases between them. The CDR3 spans 15 residues. Germline CDR1 and CDR2: SGHVS and FNYEAQ. Incomplete CDR3 DNA: TGTGCCAGCAGCAACTTAGGGACACGGAACGATGAG. This encodes CASSNLGTRNDE. The CDR3 in its entirety is CASSNLGTRNDEQFF.

The table lists this clone with many counts. Read sequence stops 3 residues before the CDR3 end, and the germline J gene provides the missing end. V is TRBV6-1 and J is TRBJ2-7, with 7 bases matching TRBD1. The germline CDR1 and CDR2 sequences are MNHNS and SASEGT. After removal of 1 base from V and 0 bases from J, the junction contained 3 bases not matched to a gene. The CDR3 is made up of 15 amino acids. The part of the CDR3 DNA that was read is TGTGCCAGCAGTGAAGAGGGGACAGCCTCCTACGAG. This sequence encodes CASSEEGTASYE. The entire CDR3 is CASSEEGTASYEQYF.

This clone was recorded many times. The read terminates 3 residues before the CDR3 end, so the remaining end is supplied by the germline J gene. The chain carries TRBV18 and TRBJ2-3; 10 nucleotides line up with TRBD2. Losses at the gene ends were 0 bases for V and 1 base for J; bases not matched to a gene: 7. Germline V gene lookup returns CDR1 KGHSH and CDR2 LQKENI. The CDR3 spans 18 residues. The sequenced CDR3 bases are TGTGCCAGCTCACCACCGCGAGCGGGAGGGCCCGGCACAGATACG. This sequence encodes CASSPPRAGGPGTDT. The full CDR3 is CASSPPRAGGPGTDTQYF.

The table lists this clone with many counts. The read halts 3 residues ahead of the CDR3 end, with the missing end drawn from the germline J gene. The chain employs TRBV28 and TRBJ2-7; a possible D gene is TRBD1 (6 bases). V was trimmed by 6 bases and J by 2 bases, leaving 14 bases between them. The CDR3 extends over 14 amino acids. In germline, CDR1 is MDHEN, CDR2 SYDVKM. CDR3 DNA, as far as it was read: TGTGCCAGCAGACCCACAGGGTTTGCCTACGAG. Amino acids: CASRPTGFAYE. Given in full, the CDR3 is CASRPTGFAYEQYF.

This clone was observed at least ten times. The CDR3 end lies 3 residues beyond the end of the read and is filled in from the germline J gene. This rearrangement joins TRBV7-6 to TRBJ1-6, with D uncertain. Germline V gene lookup returns CDR1 SGHVS and CDR2 FNYEAQ. CDR3 length: 12 residues. The V and J ends lost 5 bases and 10 bases respectively, with 9 bases between them. CDR3 DNA, as far as it was read: TGTGCCAGCAGCCAGTCGGGGTCACCC. This gives the protein CASSQSGSP. The entire CDR3 sequence reads CASSQSGSPLHF.

Only a few counts were recorded for this clone. The DNA ends 3 residues before the CDR3 does, and the rest of the CDR3 is filled in from the germline J gene. The chain is built from TRBV13 and TRBJ2-3; 16 nucleotides agree with TRBD2. The CDR3 covers 20 residues. V gave up 5 bases and J gave up 5 bases; unmatched junction bases: 16. From germline, CDR1 is PRHDT and CDR2 FYEKMQ (reference sequence). The CDR3 sequence: CASSLDRAGLAGGPRDTQYF. CDR3 bases read: TGTGCCAGCAGCCTGGACAGGGCGGGACTAGCGGGAGGGCCAAGAGATACG.

This clone was observed at least ten times. The missing CDR3 end, 3 residues past where the read stops, is filled in from the germline J gene. The chain employs TRBV5-1 and TRBJ2-3; 12 bases match TRBD2. The CDR3 has 16 residues. Germline-derived CDR1 and CDR2 are SGHRS and YFSETQ. After removal of 4 bases from V and 5 bases from J, the junction contained 8 bases not matched to a gene. CDR3 DNA, as far as it was read: TGCGCCAGCAGCCTAAGGGGACTAGCGGGTAAAGATACG. Amino acid sequence: CASSLRGLAGKDT. The full CDR3 sequence reads CASSLRGLAGKDTQYF.

This clone appeared many times. The read ends 3 residues early relative to the CDR3; the germline J gene fills the gap. The chain couples TRBV19 to TRBJ2-3; 9 nucleotides agree with TRBD1. CDR1 and CDR2 (germline): LNHDA, SQIVND (reference sequence). The J segment lost 5 bases and the V segment lost 5 bases, leaving 14 bases of the junction unmatched. This CDR3 spans 17 amino acids. The CDR3 here is CASSPRAGTGKVDTQYF. The part of the CDR3 DNA that was read is TGTGCCAGTAGTCCCAGGGCCGGGACAGGGAAGGTAGATACG.

About this clone: Sequencing ends 3 residues short of the CDR3 end; the germline J gene provides the rest. The chain is built from TRBV5-1 and TRBJ2-1; TRBD1 might be the D (6 bases). V lost 4 bases and J lost 3, with 29 bases in between. The CDR3 has 20 amino acids. Germline CDR1 SGHRS, CDR2 YFSETQ. CDR3 loop: CASSPQGSTTLPRVYNEQFF. Incomplete CDR3 DNA: TGCGCCAGCAGCCCACAGGGAAGCACCACTTTACCCCGAGTCTACAATGAG.

This clone was recorded at least ten times. The read ends 3 residues shy of where the CDR3 ends; the end is completed using the germline J gene. V is TRBV6-1 and J is TRBJ2-3; the match to TRBD1 covers 10 bases. CDR1 and CDR2 from the germline V gene are MNHNS and SASEGT. The CDR3 covers 16 residues. J was trimmed by 3 bases and V by 2 bases; bases with no gene match: 5. The DNA read from the CDR3 is TGTGCCAGCAGTGAAATGGGACAGGGGTGGACAGATACG. It is translated as CASSEMGQGWTDT. The complete CDR3 reads CASSEMGQGWTDTQYF.

This clone has more than one count but fewer than ten. The read gets to within 3 residues of the CDR3 end, and the germline J gene fills in the rest. V is TRBV7-6 and J is TRBJ2-1; TRBD1 might be the D (6 bases). CDR1 is SGHVS and CDR2 is FNYEAQ in the germline V gene. This CDR3 contains 14 residues. Deletions cut 7 bases from V and 3 bases from J, with 13 bases between. CDR3 region: CASNKSGDYNEQFF. Incomplete CDR3 DNA: TGTGCCAGCAACAAATCAGGGGACTACAATGAG.

This clone was recorded at least ten times. The sequenced fragment ends 3 residues before the CDR3 boundary, so the rest is inferred from the germline J gene. The J gene is TRBJ1-1, the V gene TRBV5-1; maybe TRBD1 (5 bases). CDR1 is SGHRS, CDR2 YFSETQ, per germline. CDR3 size: 15 residues. The ends were cut back, 1 base at V and 5 bases at J, with 15 bases in the middle. The CDR3 reads CASSLTQGWTTEAFF. CDR3 DNA (partial): TGCGCCAGCAGCTTGACCCAGGGTTGGACGACTGAA.

This clone has ten or more counts. The sequence runs out 3 residues before the end of the CDR3; the remainder is reconstructed from the germline J gene. The V and J genes are TRBV4-1 and TRBJ2-5, with 9 bases that match TRBD1. With V trimmed by 3 bases and J by 4 bases, 6 bases remained unmatched. Germline assignment: CDR1 MGHRA and CDR2 YSYEKL. This CDR3 spans 15 amino acids. Here the CDR3 reads CASSQRDRDIETQYF. CDR3 bases read: TGCGCCAGCAGCCAGAGGGACAGGGACATAGAGACC.

As regards this clone: The CDR3 end falls 3 residues outside the read, so it is completed with the germline J gene. This chain links TRBV5-6 with TRBJ2-1; possible D gene TRBD2, 6 bases. Looked up from germline, CDR1 is SGHDT and CDR2 is YYEEEE. CDR3 size: 15 residues. Trimming stripped 5 bases from V and 3 bases from J, with 15 bases between. CDR3: CASRRGGLRYNEQFF. The CDR3 DNA, read in part, is TGTGCCAGCAGGCGGGGCGGGCTCCGCTACAATGAG.

This clone was counted many times. The CDR3 goes on 3 residues after the read ends, and that part is filled in from the germline J gene. This rearrangement joins TRBV5-1 to TRBJ1-5; 7 bases match TRBD1. V lost 4 bases and J lost 2; bases outside the gene matches: 21. The CDR3 consists of 20 residues. Germline CDR1 SGHRS, CDR2 YFSETQ. The DNA read from the CDR3 is TGCGCCAGCAGCCCGAGCGGTAGGGACAGTAGGGGTTATGGCAATCAGCCC. It yields the protein CASSPSGRDSRGYGNQP. The full CDR3 reads CASSPSGRDSRGYGNQPQHF.

This clone was observed at least ten times. The read stops 3 residues short of the end of the CDR3; the missing end is completed from the germline J gene. V is TRBV10-1 and J is TRBJ2-6, with D hard to call. CDR1 is WNHNN, CDR2 SYGVQD, per germline (reference sequence). The V gene lost 0 bases and the J gene lost 0 bases, with 3 bases spanning the gap. The CDR3 consists of 15 residues. Incomplete CDR3 DNA: TGCGCCAGCAGTGAGTCAGCCTCTGGGGCCAACGTC. Its translation is CASSESASGANV. The complete CDR3 reads CASSESASGANVLTF.

This clone appeared many times. The CDR3 extends 3 residues past the end of the read, so its final part is completed from the germline J gene. The V call is TRBV19, the J call TRBJ1-1, with D perhaps TRBD1 (5 bases). Between the trimmed V and J ends, which lost 9 bases and 1 base, there was a span of 6 bases. This CDR3 comprises 11 residues. In germline, CDR1 is LNHDA, CDR2 SQIVND (reference sequence). CDR3 in amino acids: CARTGNTEAFF. CDR3 bases read: TGTGCCAGAACAGGGAACACTGAA. The whole variable domain, remainder taken from reference TRBV19 and TRBJ1-1, is DGGITQSPKYLFRKEGQNVTLSCEQNLNHDAMYWYRQDPGQGLRLIYYSQIVNDFQKGDIAEGYSVSREKKESFPLTVTSAQKNPTAFYLCARTGNTEAFFGQGTRLTVV.

This clone has a count of ten or more. Sequencing ends 3 residues short of the CDR3 end; the germline J gene provides the rest. The J gene is TRBJ1-6, the V gene TRBV7-8, with 10 nucleotides matching TRBD1. The germline V gene encodes CDR1 SGHVS and CDR2 FQNEAQ. V lost 5 bases to trimming and J lost 10 bases; unmatched junction nucleotides: 8. The CDR3 runs 15 residues. CDR3 DNA (partial): TGTGCCAGCAGCGACCCGACAGGGGGCATCTCACCC. It codes for CASSDPTGGISP. In full, the CDR3 reads CASSDPTGGISPLHF.

This clone was recorded many times. The read gets to within 3 residues of the CDR3 end, and the germline J gene fills in the rest. This sequence joins TRBV12-3 or TRBV12-4 and TRBJ2-1; D might be TRBD2 (6 bases). The ends were cut back, 0 bases at V and 4 bases at J, with 16 bases in the middle. The CDR3 covers 17 residues. CDR3 bases read: TGTGCCAGCAGTTTAGCGCTAGGAGGGGCCTCATACAATGAG. It is translated as CASSLALGGASYNE. The whole CDR3 is CASSLALGGASYNEQFF.

This clone was counted only a few times. The CDR3 end is not reached by the read, which stops 3 residues before it; the germline J gene fills it in. The chain uses TRBV29-1 and TRBJ1-3, with D possibly being TRBD1 (6 bases). The ends were cut back, 6 bases at V and 2 bases at J, with 11 bases in the middle. Looked up from germline, CDR1 is SQVTM and CDR2 is ANQGSEA. The CDR3 is 13 residues long. Here the CDR3 reads CSVAQGAGNTIYF. CDR3 DNA (partial): TGCAGCGTAGCACAGGGAGCTGGAAACACC.

This clone was observed at least ten times. The CDR3 end is not reached by the read, which stops 3 residues before it; the germline J gene fills it in. V is TRBV14 and J is TRBJ2-7, with 11 bases matching TRBD2. Looked up from germline, CDR1 is SGHDN and CDR2 is FVKESK. The CDR3 runs to 18 residues. V gave up 1 base and J gave up 6 bases; unmatched junction bases: 14. CDR3 loop: CASSQVTSGSQRVVEQYF. Partial CDR3 DNA: TGTGCCAGCAGCCAAGTAACTAGCGGGAGTCAGAGAGTCGTCGAG.

At least ten counts were recorded for this clone. The read comes to an end 3 residues before the CDR3 does, leaving the germline J gene to fill in the end. The rearrangement joins TRBV20-1 to TRBJ1-3; D remains ambiguous. This CDR3 region has 13 residues. Germline V gives CDR1 DFQATT, CDR2 SNEGSKA (reference sequence). Trimming took off 6 bases at V and 2 bases at J, with 11 bases between the two ends. CDR3: CSAPGITGNTIYF. The covered CDR3 bases are TGCAGTGCCCCGGGGATAACTGGAAACACC.

This clone has at least ten counts. The CDR3 extends 3 residues past the end of the read, so its final part is completed from the germline J gene. The chain combines TRBV10-2 with TRBJ1-1; TRBD1 matches at 8 bases. Germline V lookup: CDR1 WSHSY, CDR2 SAAADI. This CDR3 contains 15 residues. J gave up 6 bases and V 1 base, and 7 bases lay outside the gene matches. Partial CDR3 DNA: TGCGCCAGCAGTGAGTTTATGGGACAGGCCGCTGAA. Translation: CASSEFMGQAAE. The full CDR3 sequence reads CASSEFMGQAAEAFF.

This clone was seen only a few times. The CDR3 extends 3 residues past the end of the read, so its final part is completed from the germline J gene. The chain employs TRBV2 and TRBJ1-4; D may be TRBD1 (6 bases). V lost 6 bases, J lost 7 bases, and 9 bases lay in between. From germline, CDR1 is SNHLY and CDR2 FYNNEI. The CDR3 totals 12 residues. This CDR3 is CASRWTAEKLFF. Partial CDR3 DNA: TGTGCCAGCAGATGGACAGCTGAAAAA.

This clone was seen repeatedly, ten times or more. The read falls 3 residues short of the CDR3 end, and the missing part is taken from the germline J gene. The chain joins TRBV29-1 to TRBJ2-2; D ambiguous. Trimming removed 5 bases from V and 0 bases from J, with 7 bases in between. The germline gives CDR1 SQVTM, CDR2 ANQGSEA. The CDR3 totals 13 residues. The sequenced CDR3 bases are TGCAGCGTTATGACACCGAACACCGGGGAG. It encodes CSVMTPNTGE. The full-length CDR3 reads as CSVMTPNTGELFF.

This clone was observed many times. The CDR3 loop is CASGRGENTEAFF. Partial CDR3 DNA: TGCGCCAGCGGTCGAGGGGAGAACACTGAA. The chain recombines TRBV5-1 with TRBJ1-1, with a weak D call TRBD1 (5 bases). The read halts 3 residues ahead of the CDR3 end, with the missing end drawn from the germline J gene. With 7 bases removed from V and 1 base from J, the gap between germline ends came to 11 bases. The CDR3 is 13 amino acids. CDR1 and CDR2 from the germline V gene are SGHRS and YFSETQ. The complete variable domain, with remaining parts taken from reference TRBV5-1 and TRBJ1-1, reads KAGVTQTPRYLIKTRGQQVTLSCSPISGHRSVSWYQQTPGQGLQFLFEYFSETQRNKGNFPGRFSGRQFSNSRSEMNVSTLELGDSALYLCASGRGENTEAFFGQGTRLTVV.

This clone was observed at least ten times. The read comes to an end 3 residues before the CDR3 does, leaving the germline J gene to fill in the end. The rearrangement joins TRBV12-3 or TRBV12-4 to TRBJ2-7; 9 bases are shared with TRBD1. Unmatched junction bases numbered 10, after V lost 7 bases and J lost 6 bases. This CDR3 comprises 14 residues. CDR3 DNA (partial): TGTGCCAGCAACCCAACAGGGGGCCTCAGCGAG. Translated: CASNPTGGLSE. The full CDR3 sequence reads CASNPTGGLSEQYF.

This clone was observed at least ten times. An end of the junction does not agree with germline; a read error may underlie this. The read finishes 3 residues shy of the CDR3 end, and the germline J gene is used to complete it. V is TRBV19 and J is TRBJ2-3; D is uncertain. The length of the CDR3 is 17 residues. Germline V gene sequence: CDR1 LNHDA, CDR2 SQIVND (reference sequence). Here the CDR3 reads CASSQHRTGGNTDTQYF. CDR3 bases read: TGTGCTAGTAGTCAACACCGAACGGGTGGAAACACAGATACG.

Only a few counts were recorded for this clone. With the read ending 3 residues before the CDR3 end, the germline J gene is used to fill in that end. The chain combines TRBV7-3 with TRBJ2-5, with a possible D match to TRBD1 (8 bases). The CDR3 is 16 residues long. Germline V lookup: CDR1 SGHTA, CDR2 FQGTGA. V was trimmed by 2 bases and J by 1 base, leaving 14 bases between them. The CDR3 loop reads CASSLGGGTGQETQYF. The CDR3 DNA, read in part, is TGTGCCAGCAGCTTAGGGGGGGGGACAGGCCAAGAGACC.